The 25 T cell receptor beta chains in this list originate from one sample, sequenced in a study of early T cells in non-severe SARS-CoV-2 infection. TCRdb analysed the 5' RACE reads with MiXCR anew, one entry per CDR3 protein. Of more than 85,000 distinct CDR3 sequences detected, 10% to 15% appear once; the ten largest clones hold 6.2%. Input material: whole blood. Receptors were obtained from an adult who was a healthcare worker with PCR-confirmed SARS-CoV-2 infection or an uninfected control (not recorded which).

In its sample, this clonotype was seen a few times. The chain joins TRBV15 to TRBJ2-7; 9 positions match TRBD2. The germline V gene encodes CDR1 LNHNV and CDR2 YYDKDF (reference sequence). This CDR3 is 13 amino acids long. With V trimmed by 8 bases and J by 3 bases, 5 bases remained unmatched. The CDR3 nucleotides are TGTGCCACCGTCTTAGCGGGAGACTACGAGCAGTACTTC. The encoded protein is CATVLAGDYEQYF. The full variable domain, completed using reference TRBV15 and TRBJ2-7, is DAMVIQNPRYQVTQFGKPVTLSCSQTLNHNVMYWYQQKSSQAPKLLFHYYDKDFNNEADTPDNFQSRRPNTSFCFLDIRSPGLGDTAMYLCATVLAGDYEQYFGPGTRLTVT.

This clonotype was seen many times. J is TRBJ2-7 and V is TRBV19, with D unclear. Germline V gene sequence: CDR1 LNHDA, CDR2 SQIVND (reference sequence). This CDR3 has 14 amino acids. The V and J ends lost 6 bases and 9 bases respectively, with 21 bases between them. The DNA for the CDR3 is TGTGCCAGTAGATCTGGACGGTCCCCTGATGGGCAGTACTTC. It translates to CASRSGRSPDGQYF.

This clonotype has a count of ten or more. The CDR3 DNA reads as TGTGCCAGCAGCTTAGTGGGCGCTGGAGAGGAGCTGTTTTTT. It codes for CASSLVGAGEELFF. This chain joins TRBV7-6 and TRBJ2-2; D unclear. V was shortened by 1 base and J by 10 bases, with 13 bases between the two germline ends. The CDR3 totals 14 residues. CDR1 is SGHVS and CDR2 is FNYEAQ in the germline V gene.

For this clonotype: A much more abundant neighbour one base away suggests this may be a read error. The CDR3 carries no conserved terminal phenylalanine or tryptophan, so it likely arises from a read error. J is TRBJ1-1 and V is TRBV20-1; no definite D call. The germline V gene encodes CDR1 DFQATT and CDR2 SNEGSKA (reference sequence). V was clipped by 3 bases and J by 1 base, with 9 bases between them. The CDR3 covers 13 residues. In nucleotides, the CDR3 is TGCAGTGCTAGGCCGAGCACGAACACTGAAGCTTTCTAT. This translates into CSARPSTNTEAFY.

The chain combines TRBV7-9 with TRBJ2-3; D is unclear. Germline V CDR1 and CDR2: SEHNR, FQNEAQ (reference sequence). CDR3 length equals 12 residues. The V and J ends lost 5 bases and 2 bases respectively, with 5 bases between them. DNA of the CDR3: TGTGCCAGCAGCCCCGACACAGATACGCAGTATTTT. Translation gives CASSPDTDTQYF.

A few counts support this clonotype. The chain combines TRBV28 with TRBJ1-2; the D gene is possibly TRBD1 (5 bases). V gave up 4 bases and J gave up 0 bases, with 9 bases separating them. The V gene's germline CDR1 is MDHEN and CDR2 SYDVKM. CDR3 length: 14 residues. The CDR3 region is CASSWGNTNYGYTF. In DNA, the CDR3 is TGTGCCAGCAGTTGGGGGAATACTAACTATGGCTACACCTTC.

This sequence joins TRBV30 and TRBJ1-1; D is perhaps TRBD1 (5 bases). CDR1 is GTSNPN, CDR2 SVGIG, per germline (reference sequence). The V and J ends lost 1 base and 0 bases respectively, with 12 bases between them. The CDR3 covers 15 residues. CDR3 sequence: CAWSAWGEMNTEAFF. Here the CDR3 DNA reads TGTGCCTGGAGTGCGTGGGGGGAGATGAACACTGAAGCTTTCTTT.

This clonotype appeared many times. This chain connects TRBV20-1 to TRBJ2-5, with D unresolved. This CDR3 spans 11 amino acids. Trimming removed 0 bases from V and 5 bases from J, with 4 bases in between. Germline V gene sequence: CDR1 DFQATT, CDR2 SNEGSKA (reference sequence). CDR3 amino acids: CSARDQETQYF. In nucleotides, the CDR3 is TGCAGTGCTAGAGATCAGGAGACCCAGTACTTC.

The chain joins TRBV7-9 to TRBJ2-3; 8 bases fit TRBD2. Trimming cost V 1 base and J 4 bases; bases outside gene matches: 7. The CDR3 totals 16 residues. CDR1 is SEHNR and CDR2 is FQNEAQ in the germline V gene (reference sequence). The CDR3 here is CASSLGAGEFADTQYF. The CDR3 DNA reads as TGTGCCAGCAGCTTAGGAGCGGGAGAGTTCGCAGATACGCAGTATTTT. Using reference TRBV7-9 and TRBJ2-3 for the parts outside the CDR3, the full variable domain is DTGVSQNPRHKITKRGQNVTFRCDPISEHNRLYWYRQTLGQGPEFLTYFQNEAQLEKSRLLSDRFSAERPKGSFSTLEIQRTEQGDSAMYLCASSLGAGEFADTQYFGPGTRLTVL.

A few counts support this clonotype. The chain links TRBV5-4 to TRBJ2-3; TRBD2 matches 8 bases. Germline V gives CDR1 SGHNT, CDR2 YYREEE (reference sequence). The trim removed 2 bases at V and 4 bases at J, leaving 3 bases unmatched. This CDR3 has 14 residues. The CDR3 DNA is TGTGCCAGCAGCTTTAGCGGGAAGTCAGATACGCAGTATTTT. Translation: CASSFSGKSDTQYF.

In the case of this clonotype: This could be a read error, since a much larger clone is one nucleotide away. The CDR3 does not close with the conserved phenylalanine or tryptophan, likely indicating a read error. This chain uses TRBV5-1 with TRBJ2-5; a possible D gene is TRBD1 (6 bases). Trimming shortened V by 4 bases and J by 2 bases, and 12 bases separated the two germline ends. CDR3 length: 14 residues. The germline V gene has CDR1 SGHRS and CDR2 YFSETQ. The CDR3, as DNA: TGCGCCAGCAGCATCGGACAGCGACAAGAGACCCAGTACATC. Translated, it gives CASSIGQRQETQYI.

This chain joins TRBV28 and TRBJ1-2; D possibly corresponds to TRBD1 (5 bases). V shed 6 bases and J shed 3 bases, with 8 bases lying between them. This CDR3 spans 12 amino acids. Germline V CDR1 and CDR2: MDHEN, SYDVKM. In DNA, the CDR3 is TGTGCCAGCAGGGACACCTACTATGGCTACACCTTC. This encodes CASRDTYYGYTF.

The chain joins TRBV5-4 to TRBJ2-1; unclear D gene. CDR3 length equals 16 residues. V shed 4 bases and J shed 7 bases, with 21 bases lying between them. The germline CDR1 and CDR2 sequences are SGHNT and YYREEE (reference sequence). DNA for the CDR3: TGTGCCAGCAGCCCTACAGCCTTTCTTGGAAGGAATGAGCAGTTCTTC. Its translation: CASSPTAFLGRNEQFF.

This clonotype was observed at least ten times. The gene calls are TRBV5-1 and TRBJ1-2; D might be TRBD1 (6 bases). The germline V and J ends were trimmed by 7 bases and 5 bases, with 12 bases remaining between them. The CDR3 totals 12 residues. Germline V gene sequence: CDR1 SGHRS, CDR2 YFSETQ. CDR3 sequence reads: CASRSGEYGYTF. The DNA for the CDR3 is TGCGCCAGCCGATCAGGGGAGTATGGCTACACCTTC.

This clonotype was counted ten times or more. V and J are TRBV2 and TRBJ2-5; TRBD1 matches at 8 bases. Germline CDR1 reads SNHLY; CDR2 reads FYNNEI. This CDR3 spans 15 amino acids. J lost 5 bases, V lost 4 bases, and 9 bases had no gene match. The CDR3 bases are TGTGCCAGCAGTGCTCAAGGAAACAGGGGGGAGACCCAGTACTTC. Its protein is CASSAQGNRGETQYF.

The gene calls are TRBV28 and TRBJ1-4; D not resolved. V was pared by 7 bases and J by 0 bases, with 12 bases between. CDR3 size: 15 residues. The germline V gene encodes CDR1 MDHEN and CDR2 SYDVKM. The CDR3 sequence: CASIPYSATNEKLFF. The CDR3 region has the DNA TGTGCCAGCATCCCCTACAGTGCAACTAATGAAAAACTGTTTTTT.

At least ten counts were recorded for this clonotype. This rearrangement joins TRBV28 to TRBJ1-1; 7 bases are a match to TRBD1. Germline V gives CDR1 MDHEN, CDR2 SYDVKM. The CDR3 is made up of 13 amino acids. Germline trimming cut 6 bases from V and 4 bases from J; bases unmatched to any gene: 5. Here the CDR3 DNA reads TGTGCCAGCAGCCCTAACAGGGGCACTGAAGCTTTCTTT. It codes for CASSPNRGTEAFF.

V usage is TRBV12-3 or TRBV12-4 and J usage is TRBJ1-2; tentatively, D is TRBD1 (6 bases). Trimming removed 6 bases at V and 4 bases at J, with 12 bases between. This CDR3 contains 13 residues. The CDR3 DNA follows: TGTGCCAGCAGCCTCAGGGGCCTCTATGGCTACACCTTC. This codes for CASSLRGLYGYTF.

This clonotype was observed a few times. The junction and the germline gene differ at one end; a read error may be behind it. The chain carries TRBV4-1 and TRBJ1-1; weak D call: TRBD1 (6 bases). CDR1 is MGHRA, CDR2 YSYEKL, per germline. The CDR3 is 14 residues long. The CDR3 is CATKGEDLNAEAFF. CDR3 DNA: TGCGCCACAAAGGGGGAGGATTTGAACGCTGAAGCTTTCTTT.

This clonotype was recorded many times. V gene TRBV5-1 combines with J gene TRBJ1-1, with D tentatively TRBD1 (5 bases). Germline lookup yields CDR1 SGHRS and CDR2 YFSETQ. Between the trimmed V and J ends, which lost 6 bases and 1 base, there was a span of 13 bases. The CDR3 spans 14 residues. CDR3 in amino acids: CASTPGGPNTEAFF. The CDR3 nucleotides read TGCGCCAGCACCCCCGGGGGTCCGAACACTGAAGCTTTCTTT.

This clonotype has only a few counts. The V call is TRBV7-2, the J call TRBJ2-3; D call uncertain. V gave up 5 bases and J gave up 3 bases, with 15 bases separating them. The CDR3 extends over 15 amino acids. Germline V gene data show CDR1 as SGHTA and CDR2 as FQGNSA. CDR3 residues: CASSHGDDATDTQYF. The DNA for the CDR3 is TGTGCCAGCAGCCATGGGGATGATGCAACAGATACGCAGTATTTT.

In this sample, this clonotype turned up many times. V and J are TRBV2 and TRBJ2-1; possible D gene TRBD2, 6 bases. This CDR3 comprises 13 residues. Germline CDR1 is SNHLY and CDR2 is FYNNEI. The V end was cut by 8 bases, the J end by 7 bases, with 15 bases between. CDR3: CASHRDSQNEQFF. The CDR3 coding sequence is TGTGCCAGCCACCGGGACTCCCAGAATGAGCAGTTCTTC.

V and J are TRBV18 and TRBJ1-2, with 9 bases matching TRBD1. Per germline, CDR1 KGHSH and CDR2 LQKENI. The CDR3 consists of 15 residues. V shed 1 base, J shed 4 bases, and the junction held 4 bases outside the gene matches. The CDR3 DNA reads TGTGCCAGCTCACCACGGACAGGGGAGAGCTATGGCTACACCTTC. It specifies CASSPRTGESYGYTF.

In nucleotides, the CDR3 is TGTGCCAGCAGTGAAGCGTATGGCTACACCTTC. As protein: CASSEAYGYTF. The V gene is TRBV2, the J gene TRBJ1-2, with D unresolved. The CDR3 has 11 amino acids. From germline, CDR1 is SNHLY and CDR2 FYNNEI. Trimming cost V 0 bases and J 5 bases, with 1 base left between them. Full variable domain (outside the CDR3, taken from reference TRBV2 and TRBJ1-2): EPEVTQTPSHQVTQMGQEVILRCVPISNHLYFYWYRQILGQKVEFLVSFYNNEISEKSEIFDDQFSVERPDGSNFTLKIRSTKLEDSAMYFCASSEAYGYTFGSGTRLTVV.

This clonotype was recorded a few times. V is TRBV12-3 or TRBV12-4 and J is TRBJ2-4; 7 bases align to TRBD1. CDR3 length: 15 amino acids. The trim removed 2 bases at V and 6 bases at J, leaving 7 bases unmatched. The CDR3 reads CASSLRGQPVNIQYF. CDR3 nucleotides: TGTGCCAGCAGTTTAAGGGGGCAGCCCGTAAACATTCAGTACTTC.